This TCR beta chain was captured in a study of T cell changes during pregnancy in multiple sclerosis. J lost 4 bases, V lost 4 bases, and 10 bases had no gene match. The CDR3 has 16 amino acids. Germline loops: CDR1 PRHDT, CDR2 FYEKMQ (reference sequence). Measured with immunoSEQ multiplex PCR; TCRdb has only the in-frame clones, and not every one. The sample records about 70,000 clones, 90% to 95% being singletons. This receptor was taken from a female donor with multiple sclerosis, enrolled in a pregnancy study. Sample: peripheral blood, taken in the third trimester of pregnancy. The chain employs TRBV13 and TRBJ2-1; 7 positions agree with TRBD1. The CDR3 loop is CASSSVRQGLYNEQFF. The DNA for the CDR3 is TGTGCCAGCAGCTCCGTCAGACAGGGTTTATACAATGAGCAGTTCTTC.